The subject of this entry is one T cell receptor beta chain. Antigen specificity is unknown. This entry is derived from a study of CD8 T cell repertoires and HIV-1 epitope variants. As for the study in general: Each of Twenty-five Gag and Nef epitope peptides stimulated a separate culture. The baseline condition was 1M T cells left uncultured.

Profiling relied on immunoSEQ multiplex PCR, and the TCRdb table lists in-frame clones only, not all of them. The sample records 5,100 or so clones, 66% being singletons. What was sequenced was cultured CD8+ T cells derived from PBMCs. This receptor was taken from a male donor with HIV.

CDR3 sequence: CASSLGQYLREQYF. The CDR3, as DNA: TGTGCCAGCAGCTTGGGACAGTACCTTCGTGAGCAGTACTTC. The rearrangement uses TRBV7-1 and TRBJ2-7, with 7 bases aligning to TRBD1. TRBV7-1 is sorted into the ORF group, with uncertain function. V trimming: 4 bases; J trimming: 7 bases; junction bases outside the gene matches: 10. CDR3 length: 14 residues.